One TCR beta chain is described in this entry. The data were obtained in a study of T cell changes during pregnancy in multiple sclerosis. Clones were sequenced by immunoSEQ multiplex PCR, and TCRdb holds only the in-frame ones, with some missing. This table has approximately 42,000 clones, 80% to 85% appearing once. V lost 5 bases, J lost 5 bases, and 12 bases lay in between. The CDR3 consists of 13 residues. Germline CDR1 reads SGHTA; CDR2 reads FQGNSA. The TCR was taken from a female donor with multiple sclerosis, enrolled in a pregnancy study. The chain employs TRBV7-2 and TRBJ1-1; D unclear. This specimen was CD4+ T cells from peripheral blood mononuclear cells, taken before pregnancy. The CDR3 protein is CASSPHQVTEAFF. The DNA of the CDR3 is TGTGCCAGCAGCCCACACCAGGTAACTGAAGCTTTCTTT.